This T cell receptor (beta chain) was found in a study of T cells in Graves' hyperthyroidism and ophthalmopathy. Details on this clonotype: Its matching antigen is unknown.

For the diagnoses, clinical symptoms, serum thyroxine and TRAb, thyroid ultrasound and orbital computed tomography were used. The source of the PBMCs was more than 9.5 ml of fresh peripheral blood. It was RNA transcripts that yielded the amplified TCR beta CDR3 regions. With the HTBI primer set, the TCR CDR3 went through a first round of RT-PCR. TCRdb re-called the multiplex PCR reads with MiXCR, one entry per CDR3 protein. The data hold fewer than 900,000 distinct CDR3 sequences, with around 19% observed a single time. Losses at the gene ends were 6 bases for V and 1 base for J; bases not matched to a gene: 16. Germline-derived CDR1 and CDR2 are MNHEY and SMNVEV (reference sequence). The CDR3 contains 18 residues. Findings and limits, study-wide: Most thyroid clonotypes expanded above 0.001 were also detected in blood.

The sample was blood. This clonotype was sampled from a woman between 45 and 65 years old with Graves' hyperthyroidism that later progressed to Graves' ophthalmopathy. The chain links TRBV27 to TRBJ2-5, with TRBD2 matching over 8 bases. CDR3 protein: CASSPPTGGPIRQETQYF. The CDR3 region has the DNA TGTGCCAGCAGCCCCCCTACGGGGGGGCCCATACGCCAAGAGACCCAGTACTTC.